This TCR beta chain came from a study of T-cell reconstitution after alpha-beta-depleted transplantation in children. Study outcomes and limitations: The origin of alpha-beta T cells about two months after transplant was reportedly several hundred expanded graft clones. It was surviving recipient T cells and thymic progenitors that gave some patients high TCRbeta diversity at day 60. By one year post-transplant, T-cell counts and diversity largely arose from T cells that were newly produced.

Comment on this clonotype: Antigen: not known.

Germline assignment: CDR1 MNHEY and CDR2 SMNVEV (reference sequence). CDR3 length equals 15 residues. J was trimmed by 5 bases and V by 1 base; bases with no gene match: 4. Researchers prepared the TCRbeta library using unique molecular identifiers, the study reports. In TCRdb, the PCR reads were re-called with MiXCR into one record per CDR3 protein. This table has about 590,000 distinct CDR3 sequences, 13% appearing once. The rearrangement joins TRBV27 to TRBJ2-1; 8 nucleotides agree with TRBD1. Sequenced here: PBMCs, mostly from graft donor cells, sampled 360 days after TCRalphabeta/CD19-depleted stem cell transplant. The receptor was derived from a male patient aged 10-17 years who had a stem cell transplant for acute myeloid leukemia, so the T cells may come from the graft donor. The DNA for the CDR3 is TGTGCCAGCAGTTTATGGGACAGGAGAAACAATGAGCAGTTCTTC. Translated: CASSLWDRRNNEQFF.